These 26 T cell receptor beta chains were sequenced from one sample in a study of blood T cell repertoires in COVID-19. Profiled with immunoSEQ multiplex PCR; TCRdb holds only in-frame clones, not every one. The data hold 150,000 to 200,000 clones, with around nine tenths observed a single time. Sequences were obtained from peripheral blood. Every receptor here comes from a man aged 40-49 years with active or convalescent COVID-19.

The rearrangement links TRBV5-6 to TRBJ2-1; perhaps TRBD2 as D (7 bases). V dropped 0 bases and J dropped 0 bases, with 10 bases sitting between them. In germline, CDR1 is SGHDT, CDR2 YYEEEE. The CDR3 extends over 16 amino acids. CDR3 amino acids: CASSLVGGGSYNEQFF. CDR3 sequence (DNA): TGTGCCAGCAGCTTGGTGGGAGGGGGCTCCTACAATGAGCAGTTCTTC. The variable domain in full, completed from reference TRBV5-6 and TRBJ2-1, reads DAGVTQSPTHLIKTRGQQVTLRCSPKSGHDTVSWYQQALGQGPQFIFQYYEEEERQRGNFPDRFSGHQFPNYSSELNVNALLLGDSALYLCASSLVGGGSYNEQFFGPGTRLTVL.

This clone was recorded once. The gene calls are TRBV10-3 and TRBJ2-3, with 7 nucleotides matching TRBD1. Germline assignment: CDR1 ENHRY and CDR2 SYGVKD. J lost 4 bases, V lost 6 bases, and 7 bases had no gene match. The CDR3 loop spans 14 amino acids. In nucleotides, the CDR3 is TGTGCCATCAGCGACAGGGCCAGCGCAGATACGCAGTATTTT. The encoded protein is CAISDRASADTQYF.

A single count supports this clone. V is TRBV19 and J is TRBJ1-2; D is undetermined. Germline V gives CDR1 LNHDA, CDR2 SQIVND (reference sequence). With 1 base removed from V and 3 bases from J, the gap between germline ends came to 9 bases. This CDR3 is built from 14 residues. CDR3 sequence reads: CASSIAQIHYGYTF. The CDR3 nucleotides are TGTGCCAGTAGTATAGCTCAGATCCACTATGGCTACACCTTC.

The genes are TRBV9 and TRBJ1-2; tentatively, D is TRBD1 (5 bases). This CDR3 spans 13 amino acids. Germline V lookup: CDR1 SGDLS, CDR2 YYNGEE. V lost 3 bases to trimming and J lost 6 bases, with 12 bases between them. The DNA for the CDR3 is TGTGCCAGCAGCGCACCGGGACTCGATGGCTACACCTTC. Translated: CASSAPGLDGYTF.

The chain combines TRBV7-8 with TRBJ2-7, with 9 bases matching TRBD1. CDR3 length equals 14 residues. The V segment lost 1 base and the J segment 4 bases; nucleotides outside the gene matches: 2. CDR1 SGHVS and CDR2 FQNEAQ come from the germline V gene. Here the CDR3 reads CASSLEDRGYEQYF. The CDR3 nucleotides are TGTGCCAGCAGCTTAGAGGACAGGGGTTACGAGCAGTACTTC. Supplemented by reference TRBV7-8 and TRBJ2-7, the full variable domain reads GAGVSQSPRYKVAKRGQDVALRCDPISGHVSLFWYQQALGQGPEFLTYFQNEAQLDKSGLPSDRFFAERPEGSVSTLKIQRTQQEDSAVYLCASSLEDRGYEQYFGPGTRLTVT.

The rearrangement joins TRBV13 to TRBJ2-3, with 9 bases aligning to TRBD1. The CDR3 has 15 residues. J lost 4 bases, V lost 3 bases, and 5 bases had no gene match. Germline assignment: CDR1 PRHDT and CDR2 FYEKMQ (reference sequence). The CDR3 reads CASSFGGTGSDTQYF. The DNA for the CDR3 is TGTGCCAGCAGCTTCGGTGGGACAGGGTCAGATACGCAGTATTTT. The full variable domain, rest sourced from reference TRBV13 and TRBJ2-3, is AAGVIQSPRHLIKEKRETATLKCYPIPRHDTVYWYQQGPGQDPQFLISFYEKMQSDKGSIPDRFSAQQFSDYHSELNMSSLELGDSALYFCASSFGGTGSDTQYFGPGTRLTVL.

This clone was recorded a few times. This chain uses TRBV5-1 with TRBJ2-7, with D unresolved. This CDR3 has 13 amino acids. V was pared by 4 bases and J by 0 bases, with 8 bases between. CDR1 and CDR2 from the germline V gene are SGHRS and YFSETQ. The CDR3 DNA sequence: TGCGCCAGCAGCGGCGGAGTCTCCTACGAGCAGTACTTC. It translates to CASSGGVSYEQYF.

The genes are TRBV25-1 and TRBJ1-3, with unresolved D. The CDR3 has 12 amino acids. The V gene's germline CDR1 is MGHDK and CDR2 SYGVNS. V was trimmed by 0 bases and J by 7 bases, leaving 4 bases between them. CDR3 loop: CASSEYINTIYF. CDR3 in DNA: TGTGCCAGCAGTGAATATATCAACACCATATATTTT.

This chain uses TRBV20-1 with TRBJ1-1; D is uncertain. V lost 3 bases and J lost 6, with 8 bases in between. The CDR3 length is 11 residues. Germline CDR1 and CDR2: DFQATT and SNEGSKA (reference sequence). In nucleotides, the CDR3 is TGCAGTGCTAGTCGGGATCCTGAAGCTTTCTTT. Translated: CSASRDPEAFF.

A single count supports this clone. In DNA form, the CDR3 reads TGTGCCAGCGCCCGAAGGACAGGGGGCGCCGGGGAGCTGTTTTTT. It encodes CASARRTGGAGELFF. The genes are TRBV25-1 and TRBJ2-2, with 11 bases aligning to TRBD1. There are 15 residues in the CDR3. Germline CDR1 MGHDK, CDR2 SYGVNS. Trimming at V came to 8 bases and at J to 6 bases, leaving 8 bases not matched to a gene.

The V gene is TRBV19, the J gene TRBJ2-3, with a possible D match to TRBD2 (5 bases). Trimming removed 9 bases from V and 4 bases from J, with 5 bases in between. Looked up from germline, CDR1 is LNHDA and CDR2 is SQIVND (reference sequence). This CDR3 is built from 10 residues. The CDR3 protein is CASGADTQYF. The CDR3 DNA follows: TGTGCCAGCGGGGCAGATACGCAGTATTTT.

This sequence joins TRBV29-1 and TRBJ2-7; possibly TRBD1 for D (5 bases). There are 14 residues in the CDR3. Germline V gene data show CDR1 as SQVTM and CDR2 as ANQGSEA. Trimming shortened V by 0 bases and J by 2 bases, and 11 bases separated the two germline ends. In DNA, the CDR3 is TGCAGCGTTGAAGAGTGGGGCAGTACCTACGAGCAGTACTTC. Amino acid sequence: CSVEEWGSTYEQYF.

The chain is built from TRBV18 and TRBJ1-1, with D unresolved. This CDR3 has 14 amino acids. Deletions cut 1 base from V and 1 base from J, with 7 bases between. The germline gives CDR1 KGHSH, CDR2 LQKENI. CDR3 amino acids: CASSPLAGNTEAFF. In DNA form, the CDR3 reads TGTGCCAGCTCACCACTCGCGGGGAACACTGAAGCTTTCTTT.

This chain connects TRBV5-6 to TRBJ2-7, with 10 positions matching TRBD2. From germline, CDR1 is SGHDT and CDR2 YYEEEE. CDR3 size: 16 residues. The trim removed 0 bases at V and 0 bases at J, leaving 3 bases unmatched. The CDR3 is CASSLELAGPSYEQYF. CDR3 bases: TGTGCCAGCAGCTTGGAACTAGCGGGGCCCTCCTACGAGCAGTACTTC.

As DNA, the CDR3 is TGTGCCAGCAGCCCGACAGGGCTTGGTGGCTACACCTTC. It codes for CASSPTGLGGYTF. The chain recombines TRBV6-2 or TRBV6-3 with TRBJ1-2, with 7 bases that match TRBD1. This CDR3 is built from 13 residues. Germline V gene sequence: CDR1 MNHEY, CDR2 SVGEGT. The V and J ends lost 6 bases and 7 bases, in that order; junction bases with no gene match: 8.

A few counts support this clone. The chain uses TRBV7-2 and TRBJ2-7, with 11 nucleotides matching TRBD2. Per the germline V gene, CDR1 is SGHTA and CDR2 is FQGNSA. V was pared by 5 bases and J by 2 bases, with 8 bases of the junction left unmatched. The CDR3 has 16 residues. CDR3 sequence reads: CASSRPLAGETYEQYF. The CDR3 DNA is TGTGCCAGCAGCAGACCACTAGCGGGAGAAACCTACGAGCAGTACTTC.

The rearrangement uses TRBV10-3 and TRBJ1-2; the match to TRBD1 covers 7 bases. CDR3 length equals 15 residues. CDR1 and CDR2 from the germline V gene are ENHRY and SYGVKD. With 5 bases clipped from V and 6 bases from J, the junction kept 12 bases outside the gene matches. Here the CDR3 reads CAISSGGTESDGYTF. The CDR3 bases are TGTGCCATCAGTTCCGGCGGGACAGAGTCAGATGGCTACACCTTC.

The CDR3 spells CASTGTSGPQSSYNEQFF. Here the CDR3 DNA reads TGTGCCAGCACCGGGACTAGCGGTCCTCAATCCTCTTACAATGAGCAGTTCTTC. V gene TRBV7-9 combines with J gene TRBJ2-1, with TRBD2 identical over 11 bases. The length of the CDR3 is 18 residues. The germline gives CDR1 SEHNR, CDR2 FQNEAQ (reference sequence). J was trimmed by 4 bases and V by 7 bases; bases with no gene match: 15.

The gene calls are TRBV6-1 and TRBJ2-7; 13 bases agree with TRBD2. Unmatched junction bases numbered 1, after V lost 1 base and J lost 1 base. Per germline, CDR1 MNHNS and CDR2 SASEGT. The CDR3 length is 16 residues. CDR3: CASSEVGLAGSYEQYF. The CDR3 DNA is TGTGCCAGCAGTGAAGTGGGACTAGCGGGATCCTACGAGCAGTACTTC.

The CDR3 sequence: CASSQETGTGNGYTF. The CDR3 nucleotides are TGTGCCAGCAGCCAAGAGACAGGGACTGGGAATGGCTACACCTTC. This chain links TRBV3-1 (or the pseudogene TRBV3-2) with TRBJ1-2, with TRBD1 matching over 7 bases. Germline CDR1 reads LGHDT; CDR2 reads YNNKEL (reference sequence). The CDR3 sequence is 15 residues long. V lost 0 bases and J lost 6; bases outside the gene matches: 7.

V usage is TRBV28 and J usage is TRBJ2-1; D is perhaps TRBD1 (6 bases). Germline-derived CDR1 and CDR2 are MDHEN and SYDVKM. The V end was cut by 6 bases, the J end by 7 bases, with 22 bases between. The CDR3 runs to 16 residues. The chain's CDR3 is CASSLYRASVRNEQFF. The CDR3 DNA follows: TGTGCCAGCAGCCTCTACAGGGCTTCCGTAAGAAATGAGCAGTTCTTC.

The CDR3 loop is CASSPLAGGPNEQYF. The CDR3 nucleotides read TGCGCCAGCAGCCCCCTAGCGGGAGGGCCCAACGAGCAGTACTTC. V is TRBV5-1 and J is TRBJ2-7; 12 nucleotides align to TRBD2. The CDR3 spans 15 residues. Germline-derived CDR1 and CDR2 are SGHRS and YFSETQ. Trimming removed 4 bases from V and 5 bases from J; junction bases left unmatched: 7.

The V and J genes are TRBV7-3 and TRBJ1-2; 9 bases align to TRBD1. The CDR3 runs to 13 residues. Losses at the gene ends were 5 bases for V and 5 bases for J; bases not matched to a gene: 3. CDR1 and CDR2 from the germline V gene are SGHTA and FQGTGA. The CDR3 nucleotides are TGTGCCAGCAGCCTACAGGGGGCTTATGGCTACACCTTC. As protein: CASSLQGAYGYTF.

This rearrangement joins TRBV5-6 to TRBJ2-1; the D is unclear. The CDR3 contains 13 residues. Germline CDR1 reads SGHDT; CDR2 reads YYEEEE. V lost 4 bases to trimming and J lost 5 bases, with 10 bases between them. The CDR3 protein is CASSPESNNEQFF. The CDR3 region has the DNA TGTGCCAGCAGCCCCGAGTCAAACAATGAGCAGTTCTTC.

The chain's CDR3 is CATSQGPNTEAFF. For the CDR3, the DNA is TGTGCCACCAGTCAGGGCCCGAACACTGAAGCTTTCTTT. The rearrangement joins TRBV24-1 to TRBJ1-1; D is perhaps TRBD1 (5 bases). The CDR3 runs to 13 residues. V gave up 6 bases and J gave up 1 base, with 8 bases separating them. Looked up from germline, CDR1 is KGHDR and CDR2 is SFDVKD.

The CDR3 nucleotides are TGTGCCAGCAGCCAAGGACAGCAAGAGACCCAGTACTTC. This codes for CASSQGQQETQYF. V and J are TRBV4-2 and TRBJ2-7; the D gene is possibly TRBD1 (5 bases). The DNA end favors TRBJ2-5, so the J call may be wrong. The germline V gene has CDR1 LGHNA and CDR2 YNFKEQ. The CDR3 sequence is 13 residues long.